One and the same sample provided the 23 T cell receptor beta chains below, sequenced in a study of control samples from healthy donors and cancer patients. The method was immunoSEQ multiplex PCR; TCRdb's version includes in-frame clones alone and lacks a portion of them. The table shows under 150,000 clones, with more than 75% occurring only once. Specimen: blood. The receptors were gathered from a woman in her 70s in good health.

This clone was recorded once. The chain links TRBV7-8 to TRBJ2-7; 10 bases align to TRBD1. V was pared by 5 bases and J by 4 bases, with 5 bases of the junction left unmatched. Germline values: CDR1 SGHVS, CDR2 FQNEAQ. This CDR3 contains 14 residues. The CDR3 region is CASSRGDRGYEQYF. DNA of the CDR3: TGTGCCAGCAGCCGGGGGGACAGGGGATACGAGCAGTACTTC.

V is TRBV2 and J is TRBJ1-5; D unresolved. The CDR3 totals 15 residues. Trimming shortened V by 2 bases and J by 3 bases, and 11 bases separated the two germline ends. Germline CDR1 is SNHLY and CDR2 is FYNNEI. The CDR3 here is CASSETAGYNQPQHF. The CDR3 bases are TGTGCCAGCAGTGAAACGGCGGGGTACAATCAGCCCCAGCATTTT.

V is TRBV18 and J is TRBJ2-5; D gene unclear. Germline values: CDR1 KGHSH, CDR2 LQKENI. V shed 1 base and J shed 0 bases, with 9 bases lying between them. This CDR3 spans 15 amino acids. In DNA, the CDR3 is TGTGCCAGCTCACCACAGCAGGCCGACCAAGAGACCCAGTACTTC. Translation gives CASSPQQADQETQYF.

This clone was seen just once. DNA for the CDR3: TGCGCCAGCAGCCAACTGACTAGCTCCTACAATGAGCAGTTCTTC. This sequence encodes CASSQLTSSYNEQFF. This rearrangement joins TRBV4-3 to TRBJ2-1, with a weak D call TRBD2 (6 bases). Trimming left V 2 bases short and J 0 bases short, with 8 bases between. Looked up from germline, CDR1 is LGHNA and CDR2 is YSLEER. This CDR3 contains 15 residues.

Worth noting for this clone: At the DNA level, this CDR3 is encoded by other sequences in the same sample as well. The chain couples TRBV29-1 to TRBJ2-4; D is ambiguous. The ends were cut back, 4 bases at V and 0 bases at J, with 10 bases in the middle. CDR1 and CDR2 from the germline V gene are SQVTM and ANQGSEA. The CDR3 length is 14 residues. CDR3 bases: TGCAGCGTTGTAACTGACCTAGCCAAAAACATTCAGTACTTC. Its protein product is CSVVTDLAKNIQYF.

The rearrangement links TRBV7-6 to TRBJ2-1; 9 bases line up with TRBD1. Germline CDR1 SGHVS, CDR2 FNYEAQ. The CDR3 is 15 residues long. V was clipped by 7 bases and J by 4 bases; unmatched bases: 8. The CDR3 coding sequence is TGTGCCAGCACCCTGGGACAGGGTGAATACAATGAGCAGTTCTTC. Amino acid sequence: CASTLGQGEYNEQFF.

The chain combines TRBV6-6 with TRBJ1-2; D is possibly TRBD1 (5 bases). Trimming left V 6 bases short and J 8 bases short, with 10 bases between. The CDR3 sequence is 11 residues long. Germline V gives CDR1 MNHNY, CDR2 SVGAGI (reference sequence). The CDR3 here is CASRGARGYTF. The CDR3 DNA sequence: TGTGCCAGCAGAGGGGCGCGAGGCTACACCTTC.

The V and J genes are TRBV6-5 and TRBJ1-2; D gene unclear. V gave up 7 bases and J gave up 2 bases, with 11 bases separating them. CDR1 is MNHEY and CDR2 is SVGAGI in the germline V gene. The CDR3 is 13 residues long. The CDR3 DNA sequence: TGTGCCAGCACCCTAGGCCCCAACTATGGCTACACCTTC. Its translation: CASTLGPNYGYTF.

This chain joins TRBV5-1 and TRBJ2-2; D remains unclear. Per germline, CDR1 SGHRS and CDR2 YFSETQ. The V end lost 0 bases, the J end lost 4 bases, and 7 bases lay between the germline ends. This CDR3 is built from 14 residues. CDR3 loop: CASSLVDLTGELFF. The CDR3 DNA sequence: TGCGCCAGCAGCTTGGTAGATCTCACCGGGGAGCTGTTTTTT.

V is TRBV5-4 and J is TRBJ2-5; no clear D. V was clipped by 0 bases and J by 1 base, with 7 bases between them. Germline V CDR1 and CDR2: SGHNT, YYREEE (reference sequence). The CDR3 length is 14 residues. As DNA, the CDR3 is TGTGCCAGCAGCTTGGAACACCCCCAAGAGACCCAGTACTTC. It is translated as CASSLEHPQETQYF.

The chain couples TRBV4-2 to TRBJ1-5; D is ambiguous. V was pared by 0 bases and J by 0 bases, with 6 bases between. This CDR3 is 15 amino acids long. From germline, CDR1 is LGHNA and CDR2 YNFKEQ. CDR3 in DNA: TGTGCCAGCAGCCAAGAACGAGGTAGCAATCAGCCCCAGCATTTT. Translated, it gives CASSQERGSNQPQHF.

The CDR3 nucleotides read TGTGCCAGCAGTACGACCTCCTCCAGGGGAGCTAACTATGGCTACACCTTC. Translated: CASSTTSSRGANYGYTF. The chain recombines TRBV2 with TRBJ1-2, with D tentatively TRBD1 (6 bases). Looked up from germline, CDR1 is SNHLY and CDR2 is FYNNEI. The CDR3 has 17 residues. V was cut by 5 bases and J by 0 bases, with 19 bases left in between.

The V and J genes are TRBV10-3 and TRBJ1-3; 7 nucleotides match TRBD1. V shed 4 bases, J shed 2 bases, and the junction held 2 bases outside the gene matches. Looked up from germline, CDR1 is ENHRY and CDR2 is SYGVKD. The CDR3 covers 14 residues. CDR3 amino acids: CAISAQGTGNTIYF. The CDR3 nucleotides are TGTGCCATCAGTGCACAGGGGACTGGAAACACCATATATTTT.

The rearrangement joins TRBV19 to TRBJ1-1; D gene unclear. V was clipped by 9 bases and J by 4 bases, with 21 bases between them. The CDR3 is made up of 15 amino acids. Germline V gene sequence: CDR1 LNHDA, CDR2 SQIVND (reference sequence). The CDR3 spells CASALPRKGGTEAFF. Here the CDR3 DNA reads TGTGCCAGCGCTCTCCCCCGGAAGGGTGGCACTGAAGCTTTCTTT.

This rearrangement joins TRBV19 to TRBJ1-2, with unresolved D. V lost 5 bases and J lost 4, with 17 bases in between. CDR1 is LNHDA and CDR2 is SQIVND in the germline V gene (reference sequence). The CDR3 is 15 amino acids. CDR3 sequence reads: CASSPAAFFSYGYTF. CDR3 coding DNA: TGTGCCAGTAGTCCCGCGGCCTTCTTTTCCTATGGCTACACCTTC.

The chain employs TRBV7-9 and TRBJ1-2, with a weak D call TRBD1 (5 bases). The germline V and J ends were trimmed by 5 bases and 8 bases, with 24 bases remaining between them. This CDR3 is built from 16 residues. Germline CDR1 is SEHNR and CDR2 is FQNEAQ (reference sequence). CDR3 sequence: CASSDRGGGAPEGYTF. The CDR3 bases are TGTGCCAGCAGCGATAGGGGCGGGGGTGCTCCCGAAGGCTACACCTTC.

The chain is built from TRBV6-2 or TRBV6-3 and TRBJ2-3, with TRBD2 identical over 9 bases. This CDR3 has 18 residues. CDR1 and CDR2 from the germline V gene are MNHEY and SVGEGT. V shed 0 bases and J 0 bases; nucleotides not matched to a gene: 7. CDR3 nucleotide sequence: TGTGCCAGCAGTTACTCGGCTAGCGGGGATTATAGCACAGATACGCAGTATTTT. This gives the protein CASSYSASGDYSTDTQYF.

V and J are TRBV18 and TRBJ2-1, with TRBD1 matching over 9 bases. Germline V gene lookup returns CDR1 KGHSH and CDR2 LQKENI. CDR3 length: 14 residues. Trimming took 3 bases from V and 5 from J; bases not matched to a gene: 2. CDR3 loop: CASSPGQGDNEQFF. CDR3 in DNA: TGTGCCAGCTCACCGGGACAGGGAGACAATGAGCAGTTCTTC. Filled out from reference TRBV18 and TRBJ2-1, the complete variable domain reads NAGVMQNPRHLVRRRGQEARLRCSPMKGHSHVYWYRQLPEEGLKFMVYLQKENIIDESGMPKERFSAEFPKEGPSILRIQQVVRGDSAAYFCASSPGQGDNEQFFGPGTRLTVL.

On this clone: The sample has other DNA sequences that encode this CDR3 too. This rearrangement joins TRBV10-3 to TRBJ2-3, with D perhaps matching TRBD1 or TRBD2 (5 bases each). The CDR3 covers 13 residues. Deletions cut 0 bases from V and 6 bases from J, with 7 bases between. Germline V lookup: CDR1 ENHRY, CDR2 SYGVKD. DNA of the CDR3: TGTGCCATCAGTGAGTCGGGGGTGGATACGCAGTATTTT. It is translated as CAISESGVDTQYF.

The genes are TRBV29-1 and TRBJ2-7, with 9 bases that match TRBD2. In germline, CDR1 is SQVTM, CDR2 ANQGSEA. Trimming took 5 bases from V and 3 from J; bases not matched to a gene: 8. This CDR3 is built from 14 residues. The CDR3 DNA sequence: TGCAGCGTTCTTACTAGCGGGCCAGACTACGAGCAGTACTTC. This translates into CSVLTSGPDYEQYF.

The V and J genes are TRBV7-2 and TRBJ2-3, with 8 bases that match TRBD2. Germline-derived CDR1 and CDR2 are SGHTA and FQGNSA. This CDR3 is 16 amino acids long. V was clipped by 4 bases and J by 4 bases; unmatched bases: 10. CDR3 sequence (DNA): TGTGCCAGCAGCTCCCCTCCTTCGCGGGGGGCAGATACGCAGTATTTT. Amino acid sequence: CASSSPPSRGADTQYF. The entire variable domain, with the rest obtained from reference TRBV7-2 and TRBJ2-3, is as follows: GAGVSQSPSNKVTEKGKDVELRCDPISGHTALYWYRQSLGQGLEFLIYFQGNSAPDKSGLPSDRFSAERTGGSVSTLTIQRTQQEDSAVYLCASSSPPSRGADTQYFGPGTRLTVL.

The chain links TRBV19 to TRBJ2-7; no reliable D call. The CDR3 is 15 amino acids. The V and J ends lost 6 bases and 0 bases respectively, with 15 bases between them. Germline V gives CDR1 LNHDA, CDR2 SQIVND (reference sequence). CDR3 bases: TGTGCCAGTAGCTCCATAAGGGTGAGCTCCTACGAGCAGTACTTC. Protein: CASSSIRVSSYEQYF.

The gene calls are TRBV2 and TRBJ1-2; TRBD1 aligns across 8 bases. The germline gives CDR1 SNHLY, CDR2 FYNNEI. There are 13 residues in the CDR3. Unmatched junction bases numbered 5, after V lost 3 bases and J lost 8 bases. The CDR3 nucleotides read TGTGCCAGCAGTGACGGACAGGGAGGAGGCTACACCTTC. Amino acids: CASSDGQGGGYTF.